This is a list of T cell receptor beta chains from one sample in a study of blood T cell repertoires in COVID-19. Only in-frame clones appear in the TCRdb table, and some are missing; sequencing was by immunoSEQ multiplex PCR. The top ten clones hold roughly 5.3% of a sample with more than 60,000 clones, 87% of them seen once. The source material was peripheral blood. The source is a woman older than 75 with active or convalescent COVID-19. The conserved cysteine and the conserved F or W are not part of the CDR3 here. Each record gives: J gene, clone size, V gene, D gene, CDR3 protein. D genes are given only for firm matches. A clone size is listed for some rows: how often the clone was seen (once, few, many), or a class if it is expanded.

>TRBJ2-4|few|TRBV27|TRBD1
ASSLTGVAKNIQY
>TRBJ2-7|-|TRBV11-3|-
ASSPSGSGEQY
>TRBJ1-1|-|TRBV7-9|-
ASSLVAGSTEAF
>TRBJ2-1|-|TRBV11-3|TRBD2
ASSRTSRDNEQF
>TRBJ1-2|-|TRBV30|-
AWSVLSGAAGYT
>TRBJ2-2|-|TRBV19|TRBD1
ASEPRDRANTGELF
>TRBJ1-2|-|TRBV7-9|TRBD1
ASSRTGTGAYT
>TRBJ2-3|few|TRBV6-5|-
ASRLRDTQY
>TRBJ1-2|-|TRBV28|TRBD1
ASSWTGITGYT
>TRBJ1-2|once|TRBV7-8|TRBD1
ASSLGTGSRWGYT
>TRBJ1-2|-|TRBV5-4|TRBD1
ASSLGGQAKGGYT
>TRBJ1-1|-|TRBV18|-
ASSPDRGAF
>TRBJ1-1|few|TRBV12-3/TRBV12-4|-
ASVYTEAF
>TRBJ1-5|-|TRBV19|TRBD1
ASTAGTGFNQPQH
>TRBJ2-1|-|TRBV4-2|TRBD2
ASSQDSSGAYNEQF
>TRBJ1-5|few|TRBV7-2|-
ASSLGGTQGWPQH
>TRBJ2-5|-|TRBV28|TRBD1
ASSSARQGGKTQY
>TRBJ2-1|-|TRBV7-9|-
ASSWTSSYNEQF
>TRBJ2-5|-|TRBV11-2|-
ASSLGGRVETQY
>TRBJ1-5|-|TRBV30|-
AWSRTANSNQPQH
>TRBJ2-2|-|TRBV5-1|TRBD2
ASSLLRSGGSGELF
>TRBJ2-2|-|TRBV9|-
ASSDQSGASTGELF
>TRBJ2-2|-|TRBV29-1|TRBD2
SVGAGGGGELF
>TRBJ1-1|-|TRBV20-1|-
SASPGLRHTEAF
>TRBJ2-1|-|TRBV4-1|TRBD2
ASSHPGGVYNEQF
>TRBJ2-7|-|TRBV2|-
ASNRESPYEQY
>TRBJ1-3|-|TRBV6-5|-
ASSREYSGNTIY
>TRBJ2-1|-|TRBV9|TRBD2
ASSPKTSLAGVHYNEQF
>TRBJ2-2|-|TRBV20-1|-
SASPSTGELF
>TRBJ2-7|-|TRBV18|TRBD1
ASSRGQANYEQY
>TRBJ1-2|-|TRBV6-5|TRBD1
ASSYSTQGATGYT
>TRBJ1-6|-|TRBV19|TRBD1
ASSPTRQGITYNSPLH
>TRBJ1-1|-|TRBV19|-
ASSIGGGGTEAF
>TRBJ2-3|-|TRBV5-4|TRBD2
ASSRGGGADTQY
>TRBJ2-7|once|TRBV6-2/TRBV6-3|TRBD1
ASSSTGQGSGEQY
>TRBJ1-6|-|TRBV2|TRBD1
ASSRGLGSPLH
>TRBJ2-5|-|TRBV7-8|TRBD1
ASSPIGTGWETQY
>TRBJ1-4|-|TRBV19|-
ASSRQGLMSDEKLF
>TRBJ1-6|-|TRBV30|-
AWTPLDRSYNSPLH
>TRBJ1-5|-|TRBV18|-
ASSSSGTQNQPQH
>TRBJ2-7|-|TRBV3-1/TRBV3-2|-
ASSQQESSVWPYEQY
>TRBJ1-5|-|TRBV28|-
ASSLLQNQPQH
>TRBJ1-2|-|TRBV5-1|TRBD1
ASSPVVRTGGYGYT
>TRBJ1-5|-|TRBV10-3|TRBD1
AISRGTAEQPQH
>TRBJ2-7|-|TRBV18|-
ASSPTSQGYEQY
>TRBJ2-7|once|TRBV6-5|TRBD1
ASRQGVRSYEQY
>TRBJ1-2|-|TRBV12-3/TRBV12-4|TRBD1
ASQLGTGYGYT
>TRBJ1-2|-|TRBV9|TRBD1
ASSGGTALNNYGYT
>TRBJ1-5|few|TRBV4-1|-
ASSQEQIDQPQH